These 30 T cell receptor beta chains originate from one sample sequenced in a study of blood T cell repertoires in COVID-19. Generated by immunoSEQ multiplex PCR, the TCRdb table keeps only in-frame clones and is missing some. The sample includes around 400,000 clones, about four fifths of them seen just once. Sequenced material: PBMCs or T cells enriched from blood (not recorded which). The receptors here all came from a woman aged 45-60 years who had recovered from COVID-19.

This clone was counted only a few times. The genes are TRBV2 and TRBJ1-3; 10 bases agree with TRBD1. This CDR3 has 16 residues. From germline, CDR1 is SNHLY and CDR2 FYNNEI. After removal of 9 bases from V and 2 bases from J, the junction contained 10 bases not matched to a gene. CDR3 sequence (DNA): TGTGCCAGTACCGGACAGGGGGTTATTCCTGGAAACACCATATATTTT. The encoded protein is CASTGQGVIPGNTIYF.

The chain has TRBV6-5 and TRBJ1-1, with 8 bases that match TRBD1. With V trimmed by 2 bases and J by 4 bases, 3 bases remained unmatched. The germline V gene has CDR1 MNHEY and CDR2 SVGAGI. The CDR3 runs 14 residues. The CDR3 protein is CASSYRTGFTEAFF. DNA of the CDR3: TGTGCCAGCAGTTACAGGACAGGGTTCACTGAAGCTTTCTTT.

CDR3 amino acids: CASRWTGEAGELFF. Written as DNA, the CDR3 is TGTGCCAGCAGGTGGACAGGGGAAGCCGGGGAGCTGTTTTTT. V gene TRBV5-5 combines with J gene TRBJ2-2, with TRBD1 identical over 9 bases. V shed 5 bases, J shed 6 bases, and the junction held 5 bases outside the gene matches. The CDR3 loop spans 14 amino acids. The germline CDR1 and CDR2 sequences are SGHKS and YYEKEE (reference sequence).

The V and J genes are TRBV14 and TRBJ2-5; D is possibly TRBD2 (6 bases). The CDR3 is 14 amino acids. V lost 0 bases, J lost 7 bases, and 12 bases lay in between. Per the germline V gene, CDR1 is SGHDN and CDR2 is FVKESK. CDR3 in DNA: TGTGCCAGCAGCCAAGATCGGGACGGGGGGACCCAGTACTTC. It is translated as CASSQDRDGGTQYF.

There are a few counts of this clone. The CDR3 coding sequence is TGTGCCTGGATCGCGAGGAACACTGAAGCTTTCTTT. Protein sequence: CAWIARNTEAFF. This sequence joins TRBV30 and TRBJ1-1; no firm D call. Germline values: CDR1 GTSNPN, CDR2 SVGIG (reference sequence). V was shortened by 4 bases and J by 1 base, with 7 bases between the two germline ends. CDR3 size: 12 residues.

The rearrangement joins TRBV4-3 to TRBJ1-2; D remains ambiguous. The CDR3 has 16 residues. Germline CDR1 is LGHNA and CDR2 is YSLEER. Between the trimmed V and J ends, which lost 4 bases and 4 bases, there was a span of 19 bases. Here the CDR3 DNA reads TGCGCCAGCAGCCGCCACCTTTCAGACACAGCCTATGGCTACACCTTC. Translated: CASSRHLSDTAYGYTF.

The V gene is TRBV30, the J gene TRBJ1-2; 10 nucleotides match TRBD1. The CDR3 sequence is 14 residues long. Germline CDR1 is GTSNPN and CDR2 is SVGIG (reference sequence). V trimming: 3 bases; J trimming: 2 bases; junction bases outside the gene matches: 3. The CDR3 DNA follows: TGTGCCTGGAGCCCGGGACAGGGGAACTATGGCTACACCTTC. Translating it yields CAWSPGQGNYGYTF.

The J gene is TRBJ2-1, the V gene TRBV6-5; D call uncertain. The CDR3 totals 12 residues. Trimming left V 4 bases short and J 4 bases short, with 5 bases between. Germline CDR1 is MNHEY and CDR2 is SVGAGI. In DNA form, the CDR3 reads TGTGCCAGCAGTTCTAATTACAATGAGCAGTTCTTC. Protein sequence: CASSSNYNEQFF.

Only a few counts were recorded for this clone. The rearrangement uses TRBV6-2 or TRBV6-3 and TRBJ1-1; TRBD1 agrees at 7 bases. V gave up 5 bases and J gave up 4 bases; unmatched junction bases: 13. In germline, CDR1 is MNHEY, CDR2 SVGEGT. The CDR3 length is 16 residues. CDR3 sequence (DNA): TGTGCCAGCAGTCCCCACCAAGACAGGGTCCTCACTGAAGCTTTCTTT. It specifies CASSPHQDRVLTEAFF.

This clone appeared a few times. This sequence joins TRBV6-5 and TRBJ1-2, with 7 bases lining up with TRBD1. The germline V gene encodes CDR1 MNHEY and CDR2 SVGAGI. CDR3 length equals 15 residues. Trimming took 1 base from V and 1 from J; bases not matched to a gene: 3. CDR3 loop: CASSYWGDSNYGYTF. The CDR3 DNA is TGTGCCAGCAGTTACTGGGGGGACAGTAACTATGGCTACACCTTC.

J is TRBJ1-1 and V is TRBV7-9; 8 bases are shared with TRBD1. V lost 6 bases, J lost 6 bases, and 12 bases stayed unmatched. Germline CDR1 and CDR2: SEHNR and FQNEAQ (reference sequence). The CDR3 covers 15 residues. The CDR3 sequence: CASSHETGADAEAFF. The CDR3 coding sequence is TGTGCCAGCAGTCACGAGACAGGGGCGGATGCTGAAGCTTTCTTT.

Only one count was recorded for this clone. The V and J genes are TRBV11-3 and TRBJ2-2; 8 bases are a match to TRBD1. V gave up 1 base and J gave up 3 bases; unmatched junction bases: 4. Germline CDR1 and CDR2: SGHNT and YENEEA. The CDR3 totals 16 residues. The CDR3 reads CASSLASRGHTGELFF. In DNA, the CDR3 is TGTGCCAGCAGCTTAGCATCCAGGGGGCACACCGGGGAGCTGTTTTTT.

This chain's CDR3 is CASSLEEGSSEQFF. The CDR3 region has the DNA TGTGCCAGCTCCTTAGAGGAAGGTAGCAGTGAGCAGTTCTTC. This chain links TRBV2 with TRBJ2-1, with D unclear. Trimming took 8 bases from V and 9 from J, leaving 20 bases between them. CDR1 is SNHLY and CDR2 is FYNNEI in the germline V gene. The CDR3 is 14 residues long.

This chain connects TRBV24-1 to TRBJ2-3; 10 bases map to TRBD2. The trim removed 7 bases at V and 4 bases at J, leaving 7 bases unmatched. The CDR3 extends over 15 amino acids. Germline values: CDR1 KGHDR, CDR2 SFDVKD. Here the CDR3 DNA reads TGTGCCACCAGCTCCTTAGCGGGAGGTGCAGATACGCAGTATTTT. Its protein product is CATSSLAGGADTQYF.

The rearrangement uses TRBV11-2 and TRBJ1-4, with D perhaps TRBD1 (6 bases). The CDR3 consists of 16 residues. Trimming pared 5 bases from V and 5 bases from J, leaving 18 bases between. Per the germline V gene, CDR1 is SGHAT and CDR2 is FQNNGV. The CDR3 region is CASSPIRGGGNEKLFF. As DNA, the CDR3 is TGTGCCAGCAGCCCCATTCGGGGAGGGGGAAATGAAAAACTGTTTTTT.

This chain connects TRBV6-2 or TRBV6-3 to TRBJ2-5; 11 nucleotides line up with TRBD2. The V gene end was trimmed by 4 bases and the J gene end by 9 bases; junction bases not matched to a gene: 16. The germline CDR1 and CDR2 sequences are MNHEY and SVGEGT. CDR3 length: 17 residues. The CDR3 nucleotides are TGTGCCAGCAGTTTTAATGGCCTAGCGGGGGGTCGGGAGGCCCAGTACTTC. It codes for CASSFNGLAGGREAQYF.

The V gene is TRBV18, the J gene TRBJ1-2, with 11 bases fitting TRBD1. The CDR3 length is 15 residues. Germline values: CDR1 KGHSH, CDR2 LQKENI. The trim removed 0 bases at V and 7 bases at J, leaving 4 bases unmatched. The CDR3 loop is CASSPPGDRGFGYTF. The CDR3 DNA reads TGTGCCAGCTCACCACCGGGGGACAGGGGGTTTGGCTACACCTTC.

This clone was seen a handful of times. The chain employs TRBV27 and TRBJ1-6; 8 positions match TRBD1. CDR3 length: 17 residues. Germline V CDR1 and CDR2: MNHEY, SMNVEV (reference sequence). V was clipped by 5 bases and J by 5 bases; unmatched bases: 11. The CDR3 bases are TGTGCCAGCAGTGGGCCAGGGGGCGCCGCCAATAATTCACCCCTCCACTTT. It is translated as CASSGPGGAANNSPLHF.

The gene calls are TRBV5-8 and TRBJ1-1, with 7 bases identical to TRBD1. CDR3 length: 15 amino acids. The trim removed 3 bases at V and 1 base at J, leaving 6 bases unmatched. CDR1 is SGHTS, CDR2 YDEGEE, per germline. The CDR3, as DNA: TGTGCCAGCAGCTCCCCGGCAGGGGGGAACACTGAAGCTTTCTTT. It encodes CASSSPAGGNTEAFF.

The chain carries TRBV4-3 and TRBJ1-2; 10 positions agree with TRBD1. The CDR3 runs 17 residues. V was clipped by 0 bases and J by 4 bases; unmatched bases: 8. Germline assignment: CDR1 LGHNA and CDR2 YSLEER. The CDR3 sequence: CASSQEIDDRGLYGYTF. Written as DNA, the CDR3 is TGCGCCAGCAGCCAAGAGATAGATGACAGGGGGCTCTATGGCTACACCTTC.

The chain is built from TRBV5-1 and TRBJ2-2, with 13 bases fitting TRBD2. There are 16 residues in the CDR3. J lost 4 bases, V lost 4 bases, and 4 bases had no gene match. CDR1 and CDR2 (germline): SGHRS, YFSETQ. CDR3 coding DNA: TGCGCCAGCAGCCCCAGACTAGCGGGAGGCACCGGGGAGCTGTTTTTT. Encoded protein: CASSPRLAGGTGELFF.

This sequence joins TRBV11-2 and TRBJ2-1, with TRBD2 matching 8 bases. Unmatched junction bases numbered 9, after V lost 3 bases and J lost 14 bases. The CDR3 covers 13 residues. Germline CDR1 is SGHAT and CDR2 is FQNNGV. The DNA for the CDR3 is TGTGCCAGCAGCTTGGGAGCGGGGGTTGGGAAGTTCTTC. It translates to CASSLGAGVGKFF.

CDR3 in DNA: TGTGCCAGCAGCTTGGTGGGAGATTCTAACTATGGCTACACCTTC. This sequence encodes CASSLVGDSNYGYTF. The chain carries TRBV5-4 and TRBJ1-2; unclear D gene. The germline V gene has CDR1 SGHNT and CDR2 YYREEE (reference sequence). The germline V and J ends were trimmed by 0 bases and 0 bases, with 9 bases remaining between them. This CDR3 has 15 amino acids.

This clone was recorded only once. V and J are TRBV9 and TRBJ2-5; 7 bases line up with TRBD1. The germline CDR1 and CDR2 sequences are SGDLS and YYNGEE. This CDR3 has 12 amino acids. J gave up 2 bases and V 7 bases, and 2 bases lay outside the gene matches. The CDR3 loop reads CASGRGQETQYF. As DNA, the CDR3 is TGTGCCAGCGGCAGGGGGCAAGAGACCCAGTACTTC. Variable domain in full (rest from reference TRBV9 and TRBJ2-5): DSGVTQTPKHLITATGQRVTLRCSPRSGDLSVYWYQQSLDQGLQFLIQYYNGEERAKGNILERFSAQQFPDLHSELNLSSLELGDSALYFCASGRGQETQYFGPGTRLLVL.

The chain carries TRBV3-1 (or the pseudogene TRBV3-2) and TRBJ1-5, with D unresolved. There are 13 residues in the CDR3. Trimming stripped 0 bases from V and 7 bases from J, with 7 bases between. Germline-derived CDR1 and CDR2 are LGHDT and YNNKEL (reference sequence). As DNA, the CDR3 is TGTGCCAGCAGCCAAGATCTACAGCAGCCCCAGCATTTT. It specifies CASSQDLQQPQHF.

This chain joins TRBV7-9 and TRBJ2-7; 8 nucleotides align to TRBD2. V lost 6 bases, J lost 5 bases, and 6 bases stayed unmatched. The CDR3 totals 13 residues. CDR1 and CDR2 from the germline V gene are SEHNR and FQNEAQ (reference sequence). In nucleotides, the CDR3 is TGTGCCAGCAGTGGGACTAGAATCCACGAGCAGTACTTC. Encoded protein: CASSGTRIHEQYF.

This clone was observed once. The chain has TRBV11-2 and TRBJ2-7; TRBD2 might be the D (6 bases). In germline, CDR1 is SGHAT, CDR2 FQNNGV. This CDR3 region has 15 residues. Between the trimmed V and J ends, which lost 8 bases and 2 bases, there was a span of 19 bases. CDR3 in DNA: TGTGCCAGCCAACCAAGTTCGGGGGTCCCCTACGAGCAGTACTTC. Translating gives CASQPSSGVPYEQYF.

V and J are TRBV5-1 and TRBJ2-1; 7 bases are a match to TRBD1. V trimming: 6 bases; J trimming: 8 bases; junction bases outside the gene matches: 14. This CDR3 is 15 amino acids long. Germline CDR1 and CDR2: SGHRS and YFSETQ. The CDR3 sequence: CASNQPGQWGHEQFF. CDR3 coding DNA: TGCGCCAGCAACCAGCCGGGACAGTGGGGCCATGAGCAGTTCTTC.

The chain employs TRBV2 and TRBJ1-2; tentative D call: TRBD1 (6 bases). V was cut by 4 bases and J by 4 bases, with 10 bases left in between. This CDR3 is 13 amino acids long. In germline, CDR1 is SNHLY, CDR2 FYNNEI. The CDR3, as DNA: TGTGCCAGCAGTGCGGACAGACGCTATGGCTACACCTTC. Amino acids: CASSADRRYGYTF.

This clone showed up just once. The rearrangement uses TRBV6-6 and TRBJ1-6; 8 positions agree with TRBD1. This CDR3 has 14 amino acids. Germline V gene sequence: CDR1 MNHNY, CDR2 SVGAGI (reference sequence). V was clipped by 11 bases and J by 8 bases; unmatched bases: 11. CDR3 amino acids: CAGGMTGVDSPLHF. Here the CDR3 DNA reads TGTGCCGGCGGGATGACAGGGGTGGATTCACCCCTCCACTTT.